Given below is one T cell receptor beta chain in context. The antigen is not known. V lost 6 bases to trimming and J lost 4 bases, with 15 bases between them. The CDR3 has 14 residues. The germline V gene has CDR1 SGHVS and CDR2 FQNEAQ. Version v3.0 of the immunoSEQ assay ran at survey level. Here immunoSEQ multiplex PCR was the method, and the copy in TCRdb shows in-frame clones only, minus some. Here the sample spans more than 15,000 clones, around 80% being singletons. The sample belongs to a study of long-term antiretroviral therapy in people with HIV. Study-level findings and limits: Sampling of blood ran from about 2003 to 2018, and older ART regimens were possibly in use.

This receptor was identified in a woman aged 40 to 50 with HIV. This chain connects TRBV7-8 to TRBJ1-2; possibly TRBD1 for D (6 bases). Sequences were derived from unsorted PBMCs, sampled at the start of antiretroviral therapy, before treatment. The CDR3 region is CASRHRQGTYGYTF. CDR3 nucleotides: TGTGCCAGCAGGCACCGCCAGGGGACCTATGGCTACACCTTC.